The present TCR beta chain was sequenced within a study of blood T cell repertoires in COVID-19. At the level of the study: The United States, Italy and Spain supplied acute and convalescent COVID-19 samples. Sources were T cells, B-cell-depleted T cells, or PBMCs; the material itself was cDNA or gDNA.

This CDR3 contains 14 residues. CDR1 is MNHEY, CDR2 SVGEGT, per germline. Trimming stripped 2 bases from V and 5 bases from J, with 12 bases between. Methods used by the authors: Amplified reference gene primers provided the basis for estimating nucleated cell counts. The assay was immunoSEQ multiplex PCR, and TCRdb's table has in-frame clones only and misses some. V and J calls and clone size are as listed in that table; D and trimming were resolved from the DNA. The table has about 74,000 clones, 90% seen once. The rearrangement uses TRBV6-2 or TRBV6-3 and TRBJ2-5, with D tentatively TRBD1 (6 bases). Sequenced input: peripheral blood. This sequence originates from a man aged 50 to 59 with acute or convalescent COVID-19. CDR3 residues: CASSYRDTRETQYF. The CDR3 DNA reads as TGTGCCAGCAGTTACCGGGACACCAGGGAGACCCAGTACTTC.